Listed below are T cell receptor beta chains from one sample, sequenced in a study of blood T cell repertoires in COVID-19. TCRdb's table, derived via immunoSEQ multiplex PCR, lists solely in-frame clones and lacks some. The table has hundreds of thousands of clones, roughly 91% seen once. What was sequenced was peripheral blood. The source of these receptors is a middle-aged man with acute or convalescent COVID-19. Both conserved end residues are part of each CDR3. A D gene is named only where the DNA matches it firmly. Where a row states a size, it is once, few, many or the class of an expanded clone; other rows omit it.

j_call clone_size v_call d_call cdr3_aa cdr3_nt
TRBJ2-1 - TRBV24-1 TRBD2 CATSDLLGGGLFF TGTGCCACCAGTGATTTGTTGGGGGGGGGTCTGTTCTTC
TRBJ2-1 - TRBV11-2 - CASSLDTYNEQFF TGTGCCAGCAGCTTAGATACCTACAATGAGCAGTTCTTC
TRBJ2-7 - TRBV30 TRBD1 CAWSVGRGPYEQYF TGTGCCTGGAGTGTAGGCAGGGGGCCCTACGAGCAGTACTTC
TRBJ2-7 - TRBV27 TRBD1 CASSIQNPGQGITSYEQYF TGTGCCAGCAGTATCCAAAATCCGGGACAGGGGATTACATCCTACGAGCAGTACTTC
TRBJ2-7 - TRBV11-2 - CASSPGLRYEQYF TGTGCCAGCAGCCCGGGACTCCGGTACGAGCAGTACTTC
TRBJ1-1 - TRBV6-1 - CASSEEVQGVTEAFF TGTGCCAGCAGTGAAGAAGTACAGGGAGTCACTGAAGCTTTCTTT
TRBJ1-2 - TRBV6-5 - CASRRPGYGYTF TGTGCCAGCAGGCGCCCCGGCTATGGCTACACCTTC
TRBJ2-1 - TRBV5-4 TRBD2 CASSPLGIAGGYNEQFF TGTGCCAGCAGCCCCTTGGGGATCGCGGGGGGCTACAATGAGCAGTTCTTC
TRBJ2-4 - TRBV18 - CASSPRGGLAKNIQYF TGTGCCAGCTCACCAAGGGGCGGTCTAGCCAAAAACATTCAGTACTTC
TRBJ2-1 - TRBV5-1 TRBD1 CASSWGTGAFTLPSYNEQFF TGCGCCAGCAGCTGGGGGACAGGGGCCTTCACATTGCCCTCCTACAATGAGCAGTTCTTC
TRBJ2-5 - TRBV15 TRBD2 CATAGGPWETQYF TGTGCCACCGCGGGGGGGCCTTGGGAGACCCAGTACTTC
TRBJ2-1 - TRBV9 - CASSVARQGYNEQFF TGTGCCAGCAGCGTAGCTCGGCAGGGATACAATGAGCAGTTCTTC
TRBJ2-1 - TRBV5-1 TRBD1 CASYRDRANNEQFF TGCGCCAGCTACCGGGACAGGGCCAACAATGAGCAGTTCTTC
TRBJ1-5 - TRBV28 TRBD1 CASSPRDRGRDQPQHF TGTGCCAGCAGTCCGAGAGACAGGGGGCGAGATCAGCCCCAGCATTTT
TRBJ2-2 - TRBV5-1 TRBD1 CASSSRRTGRDGELFF TGCGCCAGCAGCTCCCGTCGGACAGGGCGGGACGGGGAGCTGTTTTTT
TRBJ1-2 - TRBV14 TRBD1 CASSQEIRGAWGYTF TGTGCCAGCAGCCAAGAGATCAGGGGGGCGTGGGGCTACACCTTC
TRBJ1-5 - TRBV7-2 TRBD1 CASSPQGIRSNQPQHF TGTGCCAGCAGCCCACAGGGGATCCGAAGCAATCAGCCCCAGCATTTT
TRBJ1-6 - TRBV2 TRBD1 CASSEWDRSSYNSPLHF TGTGCCAGCAGTGAATGGGACAGGAGCTCCTATAATTCACCCCTCCACTTT
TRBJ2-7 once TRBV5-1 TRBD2 CASSPRLAGDSYEQYF TGCGCCAGCAGCCCCAGACTAGCGGGGGATTCCTACGAGCAGTACTTC
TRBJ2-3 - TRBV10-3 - CAISESARADTQYF TGTGCCATCAGTGAGTCGGCTCGGGCAGATACGCAGTATTTT
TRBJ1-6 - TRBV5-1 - CASSLGGDSPLHF TGCGCCAGCAGTTTGGGGGGGGACTCACCCCTCCACTTT
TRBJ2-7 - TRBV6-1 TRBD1 CASSEGTGAQSPYEQYF TGTGCCAGCAGTGAGGGGACAGGGGCACAATCCCCCTACGAGCAGTACTTC
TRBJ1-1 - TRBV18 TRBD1 CASSISGGAATEAFF TGTGCCAGCTCAATCTCAGGGGGCGCGGCCACTGAAGCTTTCTTT
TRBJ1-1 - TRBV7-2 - CASSPFQVNTEAFF TGTGCCAGCAGCCCCTTCCAGGTGAACACTGAAGCTTTCTTT
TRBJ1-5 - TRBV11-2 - CASSSQGSGQPQHF TGTGCCAGCAGCTCCCAGGGGAGCGGTCAGCCCCAGCATTTT
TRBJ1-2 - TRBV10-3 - CAITATGQGGYTF TGTGCCATCACCGCGACGGGACAAGGTGGCTACACCTTC